This T cell receptor (beta chain) was documented in a study of cytomegalovirus exposure and HLA in healthy donors. Study-level results: A later analysis reportedly identified an Asian-associated ancestry cluster as carrying fewer N-insertions than the approximately 730-donor mean. HLA allele associations emerged for roughly 16,000 TCR beta sequences in a later analysis, at 0.05 false discovery rate.

About this clone: Antigen specificity is unknown.

With 60 Vbeta and 13 Jbeta primers, the PCR was carried out. Sequencing used immunoSEQ multiplex PCR; TCRdb keeps in-frame clones, though not all of them. Of some 160,000 clones in the sample, roughly 80% are singletons; the top ten hold 8.5%. The length of the CDR3 is 15 residues. V was clipped by 0 bases and J by 7 bases, with 15 bases between them. Germline V gene sequence: CDR1 LGHNA, CDR2 YSLEER. The TCR was taken from a male donor in good health and CMV-seropositive. The chain couples TRBV4-3 to TRBJ1-1, with D possibly matching TRBD1 (5 bases). Sequencing was carried out using PBMCs. The DNA of the CDR3 is TGCGCCAGCAGCCAAGATTTCAGGGTCCTGAGTGAAGCTTTCTTT. Translated, it gives CASSQDFRVLSEAFF.